The rows below give T cell receptor beta chains drawn from one sample of a study of CD8+ T cells in alopecia areata. Profiled with immunoSEQ multiplex PCR; TCRdb holds only in-frame clones, not every one. The sample shows approximately 150,000 clones, approximately 87% of them seen only once. The sequencing used CD8+ T cells sorted from blood, collected at week 0. The receptors derive from a human donor with alopecia areata. Both conserved end residues are part of each CDR3. The D gene is left open where the match is weak. Not all rows give a size; the values are once, few, many and, for expanded clones, a class.

>TRBD1|TRBJ2-1|-|TRBV5-1
CASSWTGSLDGFF
TGCGCCAGCAGCTGGACAGGGTCCCTCGATGGATTCTTC
>-|TRBJ2-7|-|TRBV5-6
CASSLSLTKQYF
TGTGCCAGCAGCTTATCCCTAACCAAGCAGTACTTC
>TRBD2|TRBJ2-1|-|TRBV14
CASQPDSGSPSYNEQFF
TGTGCCAGTCAACCAGATAGCGGGAGTCCCTCCTACAATGAGCAGTTCTTC
>TRBD2|TRBJ2-7|once|TRBV4-2
CASSGRAEDPYEQYF
TGTGCCAGCAGCGGGAGGGCAGAAGATCCCTACGAGCAGTACTTC
>-|TRBJ1-1|-|TRBV4-1
CASSQDAEAFF
TGCGCCAGCAGCCAAGATGCTGAAGCTTTCTTT
>TRBD2|TRBJ2-7|-|TRBV19
CASSPRGEASYEQYF
TGTGCCAGTAGTCCACGGGGGGAGGCGTCCTACGAGCAGTACTTC
>-|TRBJ2-2|once|TRBV9
CASRGGPNALTGELFF
TGTGCCAGCAGAGGGGGACCAAATGCCCTCACCGGGGAGCTGTTTTTT
>-|TRBJ2-7|few|TRBV5-4
CASSPGTYEQYF
TGTGCCAGCAGCCCAGGGACCTACGAGCAGTACTTC
>TRBD1|TRBJ1-1|few|TRBV5-6
CASSGTGDPEAFF
TGTGCCAGCAGCGGCACAGGGGACCCTGAAGCTTTCTTT
>TRBD1|TRBJ2-7|-|TRBV29-1
CSVGGQGYEQYF
TGCAGCGTTGGGGGACAGGGATACGAGCAGTACTTC
>-|TRBJ1-1|-|TRBV7-2
CASTQSRSGGTEAFF
TGTGCCAGCACCCAGTCCCGGTCGGGGGGCACTGAAGCTTTCTTT
>-|TRBJ2-5|-|TRBV7-9
CASSLLDREETQYF
TGTGCCAGCAGCTTACTAGACCGAGAAGAGACCCAGTACTTC
>-|TRBJ2-7|few|TRBV7-6
CASSSSQGISAYEQYF
TGTGCCAGCAGCTCTAGCCAGGGGATCTCGGCCTACGAGCAGTACTTC
>-|TRBJ2-7|-|TRBV11-2
CASSLDLGSYEQYF
TGTGCCAGCAGCTTAGATCTCGGGTCGTACGAGCAGTACTTC
>-|TRBJ1-1|-|TRBV4-1
CASSQEPWGGKRPEAFF
TGCGCCAGCAGCCAAGAACCCTGGGGAGGGAAGCGCCCTGAAGCTTTCTTT
>TRBD1|TRBJ1-1|-|TRBV7-9
CASSPFQQGPMNTEAFF
TGTGCCAGCAGCCCCTTTCAACAGGGGCCCATGAACACTGAAGCTTTCTTT
>TRBD1|TRBJ2-1|few|TRBV6-6
CASSLQGPLNEQFF
TGTGCCAGCAGCTTACAGGGGCCCCTCAATGAGCAGTTCTTC
>-|TRBJ2-7|once|TRBV7-2
CASTMDPGGYEQYF
TGTGCCAGCACCATGGACCCGGGCGGCTACGAGCAGTACTTC
>-|TRBJ2-2|-|TRBV27
CASRPPGGGELFF
TGTGCCAGCAGGCCCCCCGGGGGCGGGGAGCTGTTTTTT
>-|TRBJ2-5|-|TRBV5-6
CASRDGQIVETQYF
TGTGCCAGCAGAGACGGACAGATCGTGGAGACCCAGTACTTC
>-|TRBJ2-3|-|TRBV25-1
CASSEFGGSTDTQYF
TGTGCCAGCAGTGAATTTGGGGGGAGCACAGATACGCAGTATTTT
>-|TRBJ2-1|few|TRBV5-1
CASSKGTGDYDEQFF
TGCGCCAGCAGCAAGGGGACTGGGGATTATGATGAGCAGTTCTTC
>-|TRBJ2-6|few|TRBV29-1
CSVEDDPVSGANVLTF
TGCAGCGTTGAAGATGATCCAGTCTCTGGGGCCAACGTCCTGACTTTC
>-|TRBJ1-1|-|TRBV27
CASSLTVVGTEAFF
TGTGCCAGCAGTTTGACAGTTGTTGGAACTGAAGCTTTCTTT
>TRBD2|TRBJ2-2|-|TRBV5-4
CASSLEGGLATGELFF
TGTGCCAGCAGCTTGGAGGGGGGACTAGCGACCGGGGAGCTGTTTTTT